This TCR beta chain was sequenced during a study of tumor-infiltrating lymphocytes in primary liver carcinoma. Across the whole study: The yield of productive TCRbeta reads per sample was roughly 3.5 to 7.13 million and was similar across tissue types. Whole-study findings and limits: Tumor top-250-clone fractions significantly exceeded those of blood (p = 0.039).

TCR beta cDNA was made from roughly 450 ng total RNA with a constant-region primer. Slightly modified ARM-PCR with three nested multiplex PCR rounds yielded TCR beta libraries. MiXCR, applied by TCRdb to the multiplex PCR reads, yields one record per CDR3 protein. This sample has around 190,000 distinct CDR3 sequences, with around four fifths found just once. Of note for this clonotype: The antigen remains undetermined.

The tissue used was unsorted bulk material of 20-30 mg. RNA and DNA were co-extracted from it with the AllPrep DNA/RNA mini kit. Separate regions, five per tumor, were sampled. The sequenced sample was tumor tissue from primary liver carcinoma. This receptor was obtained from a man aged 35-49 years with primary liver carcinoma and hepatitis B virus infection.

CDR3 region: CSVDRGWRIRTEAFF. CDR3 DNA sequence: TGCAGCGTTGACAGGGGGTGGAGGATAAGGACTGAAGCTTTCTTT. The chain employs TRBV29-1 and TRBJ1-1; 7 nucleotides agree with TRBD1. This CDR3 has 15 residues. The ends lost 3 bases at V and 5 bases at J; junction bases unmatched: 12. From germline, CDR1 is SQVTM and CDR2 ANQGSEA.